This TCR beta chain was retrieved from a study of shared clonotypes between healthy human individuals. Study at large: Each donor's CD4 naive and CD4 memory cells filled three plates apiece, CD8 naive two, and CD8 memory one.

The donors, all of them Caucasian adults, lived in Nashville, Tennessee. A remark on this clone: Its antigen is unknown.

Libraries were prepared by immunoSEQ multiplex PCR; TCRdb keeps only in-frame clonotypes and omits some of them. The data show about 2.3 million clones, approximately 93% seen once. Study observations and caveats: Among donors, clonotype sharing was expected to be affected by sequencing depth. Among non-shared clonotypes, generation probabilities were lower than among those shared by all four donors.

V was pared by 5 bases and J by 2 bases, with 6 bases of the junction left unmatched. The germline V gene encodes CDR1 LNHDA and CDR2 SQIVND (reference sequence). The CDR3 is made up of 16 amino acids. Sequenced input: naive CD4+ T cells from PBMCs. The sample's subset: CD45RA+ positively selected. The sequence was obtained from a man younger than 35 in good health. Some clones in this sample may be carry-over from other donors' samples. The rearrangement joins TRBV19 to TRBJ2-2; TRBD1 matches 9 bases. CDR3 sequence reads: CASSSRTGANTGELFF. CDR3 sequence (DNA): TGTGCCAGTAGTTCCCGGACAGGGGCTAACACCGGGGAGCTGTTTTTT. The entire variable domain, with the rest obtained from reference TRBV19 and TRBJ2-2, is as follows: DGGITQSPKYLFRKEGQNVTLSCEQNLNHDAMYWYRQDPGQGLRLIYYSQIVNDFQKGDIAEGYSVSREKKESFPLTVTSAQKNPTAFYLCASSSRTGANTGELFFGEGSRLTVL.